These 14 T cell receptor beta chains came from one sample sequenced in a study of identical twins. TCRdb called the 5' RACE reads again in MiXCR, with one record for every CDR3 protein. The table has a few hundred thousand distinct CDR3 sequences, around 15% seen once. This same sample was also taken into another study, of yellow fever vaccine responses in identical twins.

The sequenced sample was CD4+ T cells sorted from blood. These receptors were taken from a woman between 18 and 29 years old in good health.

This chain joins TRBV29-1 and TRBJ1-1; D gene ambiguous. The CDR3 length is 9 residues. Germline V lookup: CDR1 SQVTM, CDR2 ANQGSEA. The V end was cut by 3 bases, the J end by 6 bases, with 2 bases between. The DNA for the CDR3 is TGCAGCGTTGAGGCTGAAGCTTTCTTT. Amino acid sequence: CSVEAEAFF. Full variable domain (missing parts from reference TRBV29-1 and TRBJ1-1): SAVISQKPSRDICQRGTSLTIQCQVDSQVTMMFWYRQQPGQSLTLIATANQGSEATYESGFVIDKFPISRPNLTFSTLTVSNMSPEDSSIYLCSVEAEAFFGQGTRLTVV.

This clonotype was seen once. This chain joins TRBV3-1 and TRBJ2-3; TRBD2 aligns across 8 bases. V lost 1 base to trimming and J lost 4 bases; unmatched junction nucleotides: 4. Germline CDR1 LGHDT, CDR2 YNNKEL (reference sequence). This CDR3 is built from 15 residues. As DNA, the CDR3 is TGTGCCAGCAGCCAAGTTCGGGGGGGCCCAGATACGCAGTATTTT. It yields the protein CASSQVRGGPDTQYF.

This clonotype came up a few times. J is TRBJ2-2 and V is TRBV10-3, with 8 bases fitting TRBD2. Germline V gene data show CDR1 as ENHRY and CDR2 as SYGVKD. This CDR3 is built from 15 residues. V shed 4 bases, J shed 2 bases, and the junction held 3 bases outside the gene matches. The CDR3: CAISGLAGNTGELFF. The CDR3 nucleotides are TGTGCCATCAGTGGGCTAGCGGGTAACACCGGGGAGCTGTTTTTT.

The chain joins TRBV27 to TRBJ1-4, with D possibly being TRBD1 (5 bases). This CDR3 contains 14 residues. V lost 4 bases to trimming and J lost 8 bases, with 14 bases between them. CDR1 is MNHEY and CDR2 is SMNVEV in the germline V gene (reference sequence). The CDR3 sequence: CASSSTRGKEKLFF. DNA for the CDR3: TGTGCCAGCAGTTCAACTAGGGGTAAAGAAAAACTGTTTTTT. Full variable domain (rest looked up from reference TRBV27 and TRBJ1-4): EAQVTQNPRYLITVTGKKLTVTCSQNMNHEYMSWYRQDPGLGLRQIYYSMNVEVTDKGDVPEGYKVSRKEKRNFPLILESPSPNQTSLYFCASSSTRGKEKLFFGSGTQLSVL.

This clonotype was seen more than once but under ten times. This chain uses TRBV20-1 with TRBJ2-2; 7 bases are a match to TRBD2. V shed 6 bases and J 4 bases; nucleotides not matched to a gene: 5. Germline CDR1 and CDR2: DFQATT and SNEGSKA (reference sequence). The CDR3 runs to 13 residues. CDR3 in amino acids: CSASSGLTGELFF. The CDR3 region has the DNA TGCAGTGCCTCTAGCGGACTCACCGGGGAGCTGTTTTTT.

The rearrangement links TRBV20-1 to TRBJ2-7, with 9 bases lining up with TRBD1. CDR3 length: 12 amino acids. V dropped 6 bases and J dropped 6; count of bases not matched to a gene: 6. Germline CDR1 reads DFQATT; CDR2 reads SNEGSKA (reference sequence). This chain's CDR3 is CSAKTGGLEQYV. The CDR3 DNA reads as TGCAGTGCCAAAACAGGGGGCCTCGAGCAGTACGTC.

The V gene is TRBV29-1, the J gene TRBJ2-7, with 7 bases identical to TRBD2. CDR3 length: 14 residues. With V trimmed by 1 base and J by 2 bases, 5 bases remained unmatched. CDR1 is SQVTM, CDR2 ANQGSEA, per germline. Here the CDR3 DNA reads TGCAGCGTTGAAGTGGGGGGGATCCCCTACGAGCAGTACTTC. This encodes CSVEVGGIPYEQYF.

A few counts support this clonotype. V gene TRBV27 combines with J gene TRBJ2-1; possibly TRBD1 or TRBD2 for D (5 bases each). This CDR3 spans 14 amino acids. Germline V gene lookup returns CDR1 MNHEY and CDR2 SMNVEV (reference sequence). Trimming left V 3 bases short and J 6 bases short, with 12 bases between. DNA of the CDR3: TGTGCCAGCAGTTTCCCCGGGACCTCCAATGAGCAGTTCTTC. It is translated as CASSFPGTSNEQFF.

This clonotype appeared a few times. This chain connects TRBV20-1 to TRBJ2-1; 9 nucleotides agree with TRBD2. Trimming cost V 4 bases and J 7 bases; bases outside gene matches: 8. The CDR3 is 14 amino acids. Looked up from germline, CDR1 is DFQATT and CDR2 is SNEGSKA (reference sequence). CDR3 sequence reads: CSATPGLAGNEQFF. CDR3 DNA sequence: TGCAGTGCTACACCGGGACTAGCTGGAAATGAGCAGTTCTTC.

This sequence joins TRBV12-3 or TRBV12-4 and TRBJ1-4, with 7 bases identical to TRBD1. The V segment lost 4 bases and the J segment 2 bases; nucleotides outside the gene matches: 4. The CDR3 runs to 15 residues. The CDR3 DNA sequence: TGTGCCAGCAGTTCACAGACAGGGACTAATGAAAAACTGTTTTTT. Its protein product is CASSSQTGTNEKLFF.

This clonotype has a handful of counts. The chain carries TRBV7-3 and TRBJ2-3, with 14 bases fitting TRBD2. Per the germline V gene, CDR1 is SGHTA and CDR2 is FQGTGA. There are 16 residues in the CDR3. V lost 5 bases and J lost 5; bases outside the gene matches: 6. In DNA, the CDR3 is TGTGCCAGCAGCAAGGGACTAGCGGGAGTGCTAGATACGCAGTATTTT. This gives the protein CASSKGLAGVLDTQYF.

V usage is TRBV20-1 and J usage is TRBJ2-1; D ambiguous. CDR3 length: 12 residues. The V gene's germline CDR1 is DFQATT and CDR2 SNEGSKA (reference sequence). V lost 1 base and J 5 bases, leaving 6 bases between the germline ends. CDR3 region: CSARVKHNEQFF. In DNA form, the CDR3 reads TGCAGTGCTAGAGTGAAACACAATGAGCAGTTCTTC.

The rearrangement uses TRBV11-2 and TRBJ1-1, with D perhaps matching TRBD1 (5 bases). This CDR3 is 15 amino acids long. V was trimmed by 5 bases and J by 4 bases, leaving 17 bases between them. Looked up from germline, CDR1 is SGHAT and CDR2 is FQNNGV. The CDR3 reads CASSRARGLGTEAFF. As DNA, the CDR3 is TGTGCCAGCAGCCGGGCGAGGGGTTTAGGCACTGAAGCTTTCTTT.

This clonotype appeared a few times. This chain links TRBV12-3 or TRBV12-4 with TRBJ2-5, with TRBD1 identical over 8 bases. The CDR3 is 15 residues long. Trimming removed 2 bases from V and 1 base from J; junction bases left unmatched: 3. The chain's CDR3 is CASSLSQGVQETQYF. The CDR3 DNA reads as TGTGCCAGCAGTTTATCACAGGGGGTCCAAGAGACCCAGTACTTC.